The entry that follows covers one T cell receptor beta chain sequence. No antigen is known for it. This CDR3 comprises 13 residues. V shed 3 bases and J shed 1 base, with 7 bases lying between them. CDR1 is SGHNT and CDR2 is YYREEE in the germline V gene (reference sequence). The sample originates from a study of OX40 agonist ivuxolimab in advanced cancers. The wider study: While on treatment, patients had intravenous ivuxolimab at 0.01 to 10 mg/kg every 2 weeks. Patients receiving dose escalation had hepatocellular carcinoma, melanoma, renal cell or head and neck cancer.

Study outcomes and limitations: The CD4+ and CD8+ T cells in the blood had expanded clonally by week 6 at 0.1 to 3.0 mg/kg. Several nonresponders also turned out to have low normalized T-cell clonal expansion.

TCRdb's table, derived via immunoSEQ multiplex PCR, lists solely in-frame clones and lacks some. Counted here are tens of thousands of clones, approximately 85% occurring once; the ten biggest clones make up 2% to 3%. The origin of this receptor is an adult with an advanced solid tumor such as melanoma, head and neck, liver or kidney cancer. Material: CD4+ or CD8+ T cells sorted from blood, obtained in a trial of the OX40 agonist ivuxolimab. The V gene is TRBV5-4, the J gene TRBJ2-5; D unclear. CDR3 bases: TGTGCCAGCAGCTCTTGGGGCCAAGAGACCCAGTACTTC. Amino acid sequence: CASSSWGQETQYF.